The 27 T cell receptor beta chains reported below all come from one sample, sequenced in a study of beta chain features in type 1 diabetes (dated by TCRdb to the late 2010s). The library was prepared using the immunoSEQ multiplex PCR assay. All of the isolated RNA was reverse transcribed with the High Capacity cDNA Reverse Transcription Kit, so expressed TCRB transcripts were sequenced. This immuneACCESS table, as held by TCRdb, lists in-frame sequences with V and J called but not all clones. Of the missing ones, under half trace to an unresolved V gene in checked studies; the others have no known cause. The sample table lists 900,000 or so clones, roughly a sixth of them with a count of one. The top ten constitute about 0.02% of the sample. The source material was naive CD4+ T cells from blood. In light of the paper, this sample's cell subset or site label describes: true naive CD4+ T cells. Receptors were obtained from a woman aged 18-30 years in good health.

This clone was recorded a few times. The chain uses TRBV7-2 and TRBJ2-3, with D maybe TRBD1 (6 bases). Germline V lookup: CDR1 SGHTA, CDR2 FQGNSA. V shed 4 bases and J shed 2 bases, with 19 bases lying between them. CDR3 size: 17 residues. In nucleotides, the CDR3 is TGTGCCAGCAGCTCCAACAGGGCCCAGAGCCCCACAGATACGCAGTATTTT. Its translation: CASSSNRAQSPTDTQYF. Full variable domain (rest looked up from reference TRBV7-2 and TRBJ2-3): GAGVSQSPSNKVTEKGKDVELRCDPISGHTALYWYRQSLGQGLEFLIYFQGNSAPDKSGLPSDRFSAERTGGSVSTLTIQRTQQEDSAVYLCASSSNRAQSPTDTQYFGPGTRLTVL.

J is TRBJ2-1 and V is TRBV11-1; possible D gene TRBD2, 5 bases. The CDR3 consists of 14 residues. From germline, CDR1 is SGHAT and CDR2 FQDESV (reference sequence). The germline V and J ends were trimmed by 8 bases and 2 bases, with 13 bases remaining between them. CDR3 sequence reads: CASGMSGPYNEQFF. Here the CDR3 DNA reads TGTGCCAGCGGTATGAGCGGTCCCTACAATGAGCAGTTCTTC.

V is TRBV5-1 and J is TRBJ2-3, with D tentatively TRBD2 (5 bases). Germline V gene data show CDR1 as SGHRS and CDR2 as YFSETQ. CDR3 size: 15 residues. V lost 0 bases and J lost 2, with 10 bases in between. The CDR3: CASSLGRLTTDTQYF. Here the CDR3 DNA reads TGCGCCAGCAGCTTGGGGCGACTAACCACAGATACGCAGTATTTT.

CDR3 in DNA: TGCGCCAGCAGCCTTGGGGACCAGGGGGTGGGGACTGAAGCTTTCTTT. Protein sequence: CASSLGDQGVGTEAFF. The rearrangement joins TRBV5-1 to TRBJ1-1; 7 positions agree with TRBD1. Germline lookup yields CDR1 SGHRS and CDR2 YFSETQ. The CDR3 extends over 16 amino acids. V was pared by 4 bases and J by 5 bases, with 14 bases of the junction left unmatched.

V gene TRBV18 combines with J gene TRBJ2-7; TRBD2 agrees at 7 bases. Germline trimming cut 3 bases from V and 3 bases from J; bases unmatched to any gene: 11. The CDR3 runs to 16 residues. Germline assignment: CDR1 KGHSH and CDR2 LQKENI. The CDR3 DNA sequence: TGTGCCAGCTCACCCCGGAGTGGGAGGGAAAACTACGAGCAGTACTTC. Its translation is CASSPRSGRENYEQYF.

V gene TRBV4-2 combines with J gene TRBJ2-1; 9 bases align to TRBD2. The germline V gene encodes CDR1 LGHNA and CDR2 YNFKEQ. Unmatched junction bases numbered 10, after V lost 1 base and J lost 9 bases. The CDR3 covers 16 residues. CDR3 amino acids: CASSQVLAGVTGEQFF. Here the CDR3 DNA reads TGTGCCAGCAGCCAAGTCTTAGCGGGAGTGACTGGTGAGCAGTTCTTC.

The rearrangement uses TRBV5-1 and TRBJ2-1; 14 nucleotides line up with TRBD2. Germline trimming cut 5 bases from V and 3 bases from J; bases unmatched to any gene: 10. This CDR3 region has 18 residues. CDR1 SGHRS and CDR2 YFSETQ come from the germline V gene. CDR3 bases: TGCGCCAGCAGACCCGGGACTAGCGGGAGCACTTACTACAATGAGCAGTTCTTC. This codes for CASRPGTSGSTYYNEQFF.

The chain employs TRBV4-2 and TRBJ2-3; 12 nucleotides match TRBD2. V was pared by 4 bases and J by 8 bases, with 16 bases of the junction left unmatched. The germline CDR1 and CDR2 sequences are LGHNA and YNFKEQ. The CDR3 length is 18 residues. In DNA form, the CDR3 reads TGTGCCAGCAGCCCGACCCCGGGCCTAGCGGGAGGGCGGGGTACGCAGTATTTT. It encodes CASSPTPGLAGGRGTQYF.

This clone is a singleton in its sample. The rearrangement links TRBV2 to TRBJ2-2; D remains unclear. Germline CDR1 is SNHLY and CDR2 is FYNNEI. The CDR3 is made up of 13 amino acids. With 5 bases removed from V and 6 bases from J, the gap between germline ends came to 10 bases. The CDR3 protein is CASSFIVAGELFF. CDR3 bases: TGTGCCAGCAGTTTTATAGTAGCCGGGGAGCTGTTTTTT. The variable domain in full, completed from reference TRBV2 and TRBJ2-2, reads EPEVTQTPSHQVTQMGQEVILRCVPISNHLYFYWYRQILGQKVEFLVSFYNNEISEKSEIFDDQFSVERPDGSNFTLKIRSTKLEDSAMYFCASSFIVAGELFFGEGSRLTVL.

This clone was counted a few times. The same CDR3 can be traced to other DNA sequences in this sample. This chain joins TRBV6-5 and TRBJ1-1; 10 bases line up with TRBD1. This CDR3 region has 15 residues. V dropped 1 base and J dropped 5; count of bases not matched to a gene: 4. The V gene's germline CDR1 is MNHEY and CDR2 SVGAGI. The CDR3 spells CASSYWDRGRTEAFF. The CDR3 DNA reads TGTGCCAGCAGTTACTGGGACAGGGGACGTACTGAAGCTTTCTTT.

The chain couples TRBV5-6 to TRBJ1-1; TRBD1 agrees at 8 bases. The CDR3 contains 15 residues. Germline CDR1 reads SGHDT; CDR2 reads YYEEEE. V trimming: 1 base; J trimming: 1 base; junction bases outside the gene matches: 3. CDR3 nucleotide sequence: TGTGCCAGCAGCTTGTGGGGACAGGCGAACACTGAAGCTTTCTTT. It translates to CASSLWGQANTEAFF.

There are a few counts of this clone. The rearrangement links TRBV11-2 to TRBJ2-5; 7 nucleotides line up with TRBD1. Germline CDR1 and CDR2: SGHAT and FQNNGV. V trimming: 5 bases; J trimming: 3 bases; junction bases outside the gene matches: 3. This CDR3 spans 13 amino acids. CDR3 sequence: CASSRDREETQYF. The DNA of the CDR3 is TGTGCCAGCAGCAGAGACAGGGAAGAGACCCAGTACTTC.

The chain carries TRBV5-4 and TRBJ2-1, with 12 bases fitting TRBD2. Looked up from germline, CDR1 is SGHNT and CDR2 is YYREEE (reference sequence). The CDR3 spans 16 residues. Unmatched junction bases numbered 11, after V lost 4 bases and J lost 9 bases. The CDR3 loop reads CASSVGLAGTGLEQFF. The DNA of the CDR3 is TGTGCCAGCAGCGTCGGACTAGCGGGAACGGGTCTTGAGCAGTTCTTC.

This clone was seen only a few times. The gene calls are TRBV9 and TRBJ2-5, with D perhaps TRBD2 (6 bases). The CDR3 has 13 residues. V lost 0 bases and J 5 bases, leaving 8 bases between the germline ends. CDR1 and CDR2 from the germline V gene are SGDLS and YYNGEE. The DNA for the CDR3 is TGTGCCAGCAGCGTAGAGGAGGGGGAGACCCAGTACTTC. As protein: CASSVEEGETQYF.

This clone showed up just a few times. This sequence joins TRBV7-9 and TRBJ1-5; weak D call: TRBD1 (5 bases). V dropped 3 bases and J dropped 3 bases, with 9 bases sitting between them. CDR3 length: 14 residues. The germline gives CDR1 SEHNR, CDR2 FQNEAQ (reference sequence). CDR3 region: CASSLGGDNQPQHF. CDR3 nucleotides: TGTGCCAGCAGCTTGGGAGGGGACAATCAGCCCCAGCATTTT.

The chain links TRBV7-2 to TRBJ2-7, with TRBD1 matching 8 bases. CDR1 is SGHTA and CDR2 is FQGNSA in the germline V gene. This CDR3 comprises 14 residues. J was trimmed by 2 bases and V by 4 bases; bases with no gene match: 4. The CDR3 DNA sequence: TGTGCCAGCAGCTGGGAACAGGGGGCCTACGAGCAGTACTTC. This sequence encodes CASSWEQGAYEQYF.

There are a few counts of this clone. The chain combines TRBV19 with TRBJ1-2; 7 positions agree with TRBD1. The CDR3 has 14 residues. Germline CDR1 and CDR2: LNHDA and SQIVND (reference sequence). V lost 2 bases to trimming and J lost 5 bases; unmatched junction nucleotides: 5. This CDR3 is CASSIRTGLYGYTF. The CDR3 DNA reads TGTGCCAGTAGTATAAGGACAGGTCTGTATGGCTACACCTTC. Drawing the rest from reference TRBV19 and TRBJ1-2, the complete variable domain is DGGITQSPKYLFRKEGQNVTLSCEQNLNHDAMYWYRQDPGQGLRLIYYSQIVNDFQKGDIAEGYSVSREKKESFPLTVTSAQKNPTAFYLCASSIRTGLYGYTFGSGTRLTVV.

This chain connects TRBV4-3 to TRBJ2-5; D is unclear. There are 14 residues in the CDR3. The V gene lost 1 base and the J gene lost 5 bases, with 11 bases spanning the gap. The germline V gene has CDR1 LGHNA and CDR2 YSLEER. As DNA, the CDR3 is TGCGCCAGCAGCCAAGGCCAACCCCCGGAGACCCAGTACTTC. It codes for CASSQGQPPETQYF.

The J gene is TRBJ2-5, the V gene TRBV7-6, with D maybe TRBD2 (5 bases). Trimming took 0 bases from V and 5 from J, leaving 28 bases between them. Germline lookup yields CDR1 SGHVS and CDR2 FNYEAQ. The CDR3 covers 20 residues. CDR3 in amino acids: CASSLAFRGRAPSEKETQYF. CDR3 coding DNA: TGTGCCAGCAGCTTAGCGTTTCGGGGTAGGGCCCCCAGTGAGAAGGAGACCCAGTACTTC.

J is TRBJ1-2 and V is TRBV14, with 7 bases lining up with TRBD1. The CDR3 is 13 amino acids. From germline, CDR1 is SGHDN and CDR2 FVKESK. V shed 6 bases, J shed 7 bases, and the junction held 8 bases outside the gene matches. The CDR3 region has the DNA TGTGCCAGCAGGAACACAGGGGTGCCTGGCTACACCTTC. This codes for CASRNTGVPGYTF.

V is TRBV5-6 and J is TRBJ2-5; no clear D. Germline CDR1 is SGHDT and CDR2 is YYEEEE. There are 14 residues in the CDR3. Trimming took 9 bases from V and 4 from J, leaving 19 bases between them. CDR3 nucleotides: TGTGCCACCTCGGTAGTGGGAACTGGAGAGACCCAGTACTTC. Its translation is CATSVVGTGETQYF.

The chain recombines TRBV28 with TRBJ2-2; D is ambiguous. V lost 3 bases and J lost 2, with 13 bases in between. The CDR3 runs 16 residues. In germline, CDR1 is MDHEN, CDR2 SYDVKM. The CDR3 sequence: CASSFLFGVNTGELFF. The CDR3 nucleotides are TGTGCCAGCAGTTTTCTATTTGGGGTTAACACCGGGGAGCTGTTTTTT.

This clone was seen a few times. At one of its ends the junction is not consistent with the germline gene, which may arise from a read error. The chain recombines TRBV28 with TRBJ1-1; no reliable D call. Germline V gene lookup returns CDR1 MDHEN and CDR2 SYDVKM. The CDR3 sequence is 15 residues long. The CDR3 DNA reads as TGTGCCAGCAGTTTATCCTCATTAGGGAACGCTGAAGCTTTCTTT. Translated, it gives CASSLSSLGNAEAFF.

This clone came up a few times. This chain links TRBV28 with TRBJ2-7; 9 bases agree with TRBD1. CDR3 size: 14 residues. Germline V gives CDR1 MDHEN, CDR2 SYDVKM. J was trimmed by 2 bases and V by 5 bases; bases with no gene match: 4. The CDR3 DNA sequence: TGTGCCAGCAGTAGCGGGACAGGGCCCTACGAGCAGTACTTC. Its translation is CASSSGTGPYEQYF.

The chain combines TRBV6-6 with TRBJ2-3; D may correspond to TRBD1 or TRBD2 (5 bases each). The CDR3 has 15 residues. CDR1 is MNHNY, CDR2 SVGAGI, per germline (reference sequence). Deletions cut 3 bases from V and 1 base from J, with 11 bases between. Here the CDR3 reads CASSYFQGRTDTQYF. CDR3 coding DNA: TGTGCCAGCAGTTATTTCCAGGGACGCACAGATACGCAGTATTTT.

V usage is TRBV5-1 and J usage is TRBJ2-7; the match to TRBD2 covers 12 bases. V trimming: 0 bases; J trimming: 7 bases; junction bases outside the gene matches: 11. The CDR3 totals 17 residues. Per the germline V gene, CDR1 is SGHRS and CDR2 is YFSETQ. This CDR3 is CASSLASLSSGRGEQYF. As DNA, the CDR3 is TGCGCCAGCAGCTTGGCCTCCTTGTCTAGCGGGAGGGGAGAGCAGTACTTC.

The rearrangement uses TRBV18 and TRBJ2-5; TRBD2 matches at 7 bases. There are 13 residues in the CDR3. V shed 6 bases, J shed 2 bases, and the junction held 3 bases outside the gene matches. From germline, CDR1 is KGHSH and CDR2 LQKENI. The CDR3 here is CASSTGLQETQYF. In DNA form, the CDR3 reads TGTGCCAGCTCGACGGGACTACAAGAGACCCAGTACTTC.